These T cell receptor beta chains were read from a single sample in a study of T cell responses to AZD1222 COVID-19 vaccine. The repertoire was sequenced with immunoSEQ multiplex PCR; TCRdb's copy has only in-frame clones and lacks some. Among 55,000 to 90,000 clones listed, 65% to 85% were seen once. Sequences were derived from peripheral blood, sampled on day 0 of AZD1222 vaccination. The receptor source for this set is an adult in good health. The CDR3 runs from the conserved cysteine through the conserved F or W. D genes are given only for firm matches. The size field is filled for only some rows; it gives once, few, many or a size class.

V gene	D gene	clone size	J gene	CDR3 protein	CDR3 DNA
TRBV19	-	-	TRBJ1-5	CASSTTGPQHF	TGTGCCAGTAGTACAACCGGGCCCCAGCATTTT
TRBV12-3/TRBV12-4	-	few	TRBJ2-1	CASSHGTYNEQFF	TGTGCCAGCAGTCATGGAACTTACAATGAGCAGTTCTTC
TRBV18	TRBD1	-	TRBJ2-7	CASSQGRQGVYEQYF	TGTGCCAGCTCACAGGGACGACAGGGGGTCTACGAGCAGTACTTC
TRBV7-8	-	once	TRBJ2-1	CASRPPGLASYNEQFF	TGTGCCAGCAGACCGCCCGGGCTAGCTTCCTACAATGAGCAGTTCTTC
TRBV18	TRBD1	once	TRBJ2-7	CASSPGTGFSYEQYF	TGTGCCAGCTCACCCGGGACAGGGTTCTCCTACGAGCAGTACTTC
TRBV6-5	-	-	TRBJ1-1	CASSRVALGQSEAFF	TGTGCCAGCAGCCGGGTTGCCCTCGGACAGAGTGAAGCTTTCTTT
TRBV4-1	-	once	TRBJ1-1	CASSQRDGNTEAFF	TGCGCCAGCAGCCAAAGGGACGGGAACACTGAAGCTTTCTTT
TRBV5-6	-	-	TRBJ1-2	CASRLGQVDGYTF	TGTGCCAGCAGGTTGGGTCAGGTGGATGGCTACACCTTC
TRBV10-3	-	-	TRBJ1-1	CAISERGDEAFF	TGTGCCATCAGTGAGAGGGGAGATGAAGCTTTCTTT
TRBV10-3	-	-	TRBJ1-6	CAIRSTESPLHF	TGTGCCATCAGGTCGACAGAATCACCCCTCCACTTT
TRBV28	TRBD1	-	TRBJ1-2	CASSSTGVNGYTF	TGTGCCAGCAGTTCGACAGGGGTGAATGGCTACACCTTC
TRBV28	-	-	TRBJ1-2	CASSFGAGGAVGYTF	-
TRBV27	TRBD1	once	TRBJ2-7	CASSTGGLWYEQYF	TGTGCCAGCTCGACAGGGGGCTTATGGTACGAGCAGTACTTC
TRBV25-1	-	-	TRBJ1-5	CASRRGQSYSNQPQHF	TGTGCCAGCAGGAGAGGCCAGAGTTATAGCAATCAGCCCCAGCATTTT
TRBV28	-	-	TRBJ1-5	CASSLSGAGNQPQHF	TGTGCCAGCAGTTTATCGGGGGCCGGCAATCAGCCCCAGCATTTT
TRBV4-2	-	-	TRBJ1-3	CASSQPDTGNTIYF	TGTGCCAGCAGCCAACCTGACACTGGAAACACCATATATTTT
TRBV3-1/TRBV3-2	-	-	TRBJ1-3	CASSQGPGEGNTIYF	TGTGCCAGCAGCCAAGGCCCGGGGGAGGGAAACACCATATATTTT
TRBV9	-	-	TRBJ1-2	CASSVGDYGYTF	TGTGCCAGCAGCGTAGGGGACTATGGCTACACCTTC
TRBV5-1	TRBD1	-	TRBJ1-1	CASSSGQGWTEAFF	TGCGCCAGCAGCTCTGGACAGGGGTGGACTGAAGCTTTCTTT
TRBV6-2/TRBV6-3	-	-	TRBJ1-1	CASSFLGAPGAEAFF	TGTGCCAGCAGTTTCCTCGGGGCCCCGGGGGCTGAAGCTTTCTTT
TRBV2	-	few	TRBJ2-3	CASSESLTDTQYF	TGTGCCAGCAGTGAATCTCTCACAGATACGCAGTATTTT
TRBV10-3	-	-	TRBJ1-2	CAISESSLVANYGYTF	TGTGCCATCAGTGAATCCAGTCTCGTGGCTAACTATGGCTACACCTTC
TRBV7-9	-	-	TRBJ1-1	CASSLFQVNTEAFF	TGTGCCAGCAGTCTGTTTCAGGTAAACACTGAAGCTTTCTTT
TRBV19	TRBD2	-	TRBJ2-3	CASSPSPSGGAGDTQYF	TGTGCCAGTAGCCCCTCCCCCAGCGGGGGGGCCGGGGATACGCAGTATTTT
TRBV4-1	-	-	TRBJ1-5	CASSQAGNQPQHF	TGCGCCAGCAGCCAAGCGGGCAATCAGCCCCAGCATTTT
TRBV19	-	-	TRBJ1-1	CASSIQGTNTEAFF	TGTGCCAGTAGTATACAGGGAACGAACACTGAAGCTTTCTTT
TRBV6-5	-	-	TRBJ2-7	CASSPSLFSYEQYF	TGTGCCAGCAGTCCGTCCCTATTCTCCTACGAGCAGTACTTC
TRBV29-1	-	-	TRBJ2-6	CSVEGSGANVLTF	TGCAGCGTTGAAGGGTCTGGGGCCAACGTCCTGACTTTC
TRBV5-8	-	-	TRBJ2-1	CASSSPYGNEQFF	TGTGCCAGCAGCTCACCTTATGGAAATGAGCAGTTCTTC
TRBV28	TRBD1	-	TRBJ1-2	CASTLTGPNYGYTF	TGTGCCAGCACTCTGACAGGGCCTAACTATGGCTACACCTTC
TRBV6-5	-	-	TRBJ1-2	CASSRGGVGYTF	TGTGCCAGCAGTAGAGGGGGGGTTGGCTACACCTTC